This TCR beta chain was captured by sequencing in a study of blood T cell repertoires in COVID-19 (dated by TCRdb to the early 2020s). Notes on the research overall: The collaborator samples originated in the United States, Italy and Spain and spanned the acute and convalescent phases of COVID-19. The prospective study material was composed of cDNA or gDNA derived from T cells, B-cell-depleted T cells, or PBMCs. Subjects who had been exposed to COVID-19, were actively infected with it, or had recovered from it provided the deeply sampled blood TCRbeta repertoires that made up the dataset. The repertoires were released in a freely available public database intended as a resource for research on the immune response to SARS-CoV-2. The samples were drawn from two sources: the first 160 participants of the ongoing ImmuneRACE study, and 1,200 or so subjects contributed by 6 global collaborators. Sample metadata almost always included a de-identified subject ID, COVID-19 status, age in years and sex. Where available, HLA class I and class II types were taken from metadata supplied by the sample provider and were not determined by assay-based typing. Study-level results and caveats: The quantity of clinical and demographic metadata differed by source and by participant and was supplied without curation.

As regards this clone: There is no known antigen for this receptor. Per-nucleotide qualities are absent, and no much larger clonotype sits a single base away.

The CDR3 measures 14 amino acids from cysteine to phenylalanine. Only the CDR3 DNA stays, 42 bases, in frame from base 1. The germline V gene gives CDR1 as SGHNT and CDR2 as YENEEA. Germline trimming amounts to 4 bases on V and 9 bases on J, with 4 as the count of junction bases outside the gene matches. TCRbeta CDR3 regions were amplified from genomic DNA using the immunoSEQ Assay, a bias-controlled multiplex PCR. Under the source paper's analysis protocol: Nucleated cell counts per sample were estimated from amplification of reference gene primers within the assay. To quantify the absolute abundance of each unique TCRbeta CDR3 rearrangement, sequence reads were collapsed and filtered. For each sample, productive Simpson clonality was calculated as the square root of Simpson's diversity index across productive rearrangements. The source is immuneACCESS, and TCRdb retained only in-frame sequences with V and J called. Part of the clones is not carried over; for the studies checked, unresolved V genes explain less than half of this, and the remainder is unexplained. V and J calls and clone size are copied from that table; D and trimming were computed from the DNA. This sample gives hundreds of thousands of clones in total; around 87% of them show up just once. The ten largest account for roughly 1.3% of the sample.

The collaborating institutions used their own protocols to collect whole blood in K2EDTA tubes. For TCRbeta analysis, collaborators shipped samples in one of three forms: frozen whole blood, isolated PBMCs, or DNA extracted from either of those sample types. The rearranged chain carries TRBV11-3 and TRBJ2-1; TRBD2 aligns with 12 central bases. Sequences were obtained from peripheral blood. The sequence was collected from a man between 65 and 85 years old with acute or convalescent COVID-19. In nucleotide form, the sequence is TGTGCCAGCAGCTCTAGCGGGAGGGCCACTGAGCAGTTCTTC. Translated, this gives CASSSSGRATEQFF. When the CDR3 is completed using the reference TRBV11-3 and TRBJ2-1 genes on either side, the full variable domain is EAGVVQSPRYKIIEKKQPVAFWCNPISGHNTLYWYLQNLGQGPELLIRYENEEAVDDSQLPKDRFSAERLKGVDSTLKIQPAELGDSAVYLCASSSSGRATEQFFGPGTRLTVL.